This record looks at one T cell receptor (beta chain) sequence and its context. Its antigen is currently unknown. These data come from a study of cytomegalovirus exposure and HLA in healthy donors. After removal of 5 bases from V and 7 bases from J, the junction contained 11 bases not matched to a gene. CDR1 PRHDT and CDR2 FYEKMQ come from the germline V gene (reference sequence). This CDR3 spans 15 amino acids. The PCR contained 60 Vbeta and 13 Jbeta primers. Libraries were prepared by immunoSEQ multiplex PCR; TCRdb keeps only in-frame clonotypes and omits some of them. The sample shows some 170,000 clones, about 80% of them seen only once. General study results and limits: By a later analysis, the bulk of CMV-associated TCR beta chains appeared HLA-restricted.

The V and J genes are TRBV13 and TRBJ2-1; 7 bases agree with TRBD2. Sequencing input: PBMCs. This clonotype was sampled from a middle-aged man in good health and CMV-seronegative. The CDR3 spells CASSPLAGAANEQFF. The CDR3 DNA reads TGTGCCAGCAGCCCCCTGGCGGGAGCCGCGAATGAGCAGTTCTTC. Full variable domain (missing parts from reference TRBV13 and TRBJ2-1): AAGVIQSPRHLIKEKRETATLKCYPIPRHDTVYWYQQGPGQDPQFLISFYEKMQSDKGSIPDRFSAQQFSDYHSELNMSSLELGDSALYFCASSPLAGAANEQFFGPGTRLTVL.